This is a list of T cell receptor beta chains from one sample in a study of vaccination effects on CD4 cells after COVID-19. The antigens of these receptors remain unknown. TCRdb keeps only in-frame clones here, not all; method: immunoSEQ multiplex PCR. The sample includes 30,000 to 40,000 clones, about four fifths of them seen just once. The source was CD4+ T cells from PBMCs cultured without peptide, collected before COVID-19 vaccination. These receptors were taken from a human donor who received a COVID-19 vaccine. CDR3s include the opening cysteine and the closing phenylalanine or tryptophan. A D gene is named only where the DNA matches it firmly. Clone size, where shown, is once, few, many, or a class for clones that have expanded.

CDR3	DNA	size	V	J	D
CASSQVSGGRYGYTF	TGTGCCAGCAGCCAAGTGTCAGGAGGGCGATATGGCTACACCTTC	few	TRBV3-1/TRBV3-2	TRBJ1-2	.
CASSLQLPGNSPLHF	TGTGCCAGCAGTTTACAGCTTCCGGGGAATTCACCCCTCCACTTT	.	TRBV6-5	TRBJ1-6	.
CASKPPGGNYGYTF	TGTGCCAGCAAACCTCCAGGGGGTAACTATGGCTACACCTTC	.	TRBV28	TRBJ1-2	TRBD1
CAWSVGVETQYF	TGTGCCTGGAGTGTAGGGGTAGAGACCCAGTACTTC	once	TRBV30	TRBJ2-5	.
CASSPDRNQETQYF	TGTGCCAGCAGTCCTGACAGAAACCAAGAGACCCAGTACTTC	.	TRBV2	TRBJ2-5	.
CASSRTLAGHRDEQFF	TGTGCCAGTAGTCGCACTCTGGCGGGCCATCGGGATGAGCAGTTCTTC	.	TRBV19	TRBJ2-1	.
CASSYKTGVTEAFF	TGTGCCAGCAGTTACAAGACAGGGGTAACTGAAGCTTTCTTT	.	TRBV6-5	TRBJ1-1	TRBD1
CASTKGDGSSTDTQYF	TGCGCCAGCACCAAAGGGGACGGTTCTAGCACAGATACGCAGTATTTT	.	TRBV10-2	TRBJ2-3	.
CATQTDLNYGYTF	TGTGCCACCCAGACAGACCTTAACTATGGCTACACCTTC	once	TRBV10-3	TRBJ1-2	.
CASSSPRDRGFLETQYF	TGTGCCAGCAGTTCACCGAGGGACAGGGGGTTTTTAGAGACCCAGTACTTC	.	TRBV28	TRBJ2-5	TRBD1
CASSRAAGRNTEAFF	TGTGCCAGCAGCCGAGCCGCAGGGAGGAACACTGAAGCTTTCTTT	.	TRBV6-6	TRBJ1-1	.
CASSLAGLNYGNTIYF	TGCGCCAGCAGCTTGGCAGGGCTTAACTATGGAAACACCATATATTTT	.	TRBV5-1	TRBJ1-3	.
CASRRGNTGELFF	TGTGCCAGCAGGAGGGGAAACACCGGGGAGCTGTTTTTT	once	TRBV3-1/TRBV3-2	TRBJ2-2	.
CASSLLPLSSGNTIYF	TGTGCCAGCAGCTTACTTCCACTTTCCTCTGGAAACACCATATATTTT	.	TRBV7-3	TRBJ1-3	.
CASSPQGDTQYF	TGCGCCAGCAGTCCACAGGGGGATACGCAGTATTTT	.	TRBV10-2	TRBJ2-3	TRBD1
CASSRPPGRRRQCGYTF	TGCGCCAGCAGTCGCCCCCCGGGACGGCGGAGGCAGTGTGGCTACACCTTC	.	TRBV23-1	TRBJ1-2	.
CASTLTLERGYTF	TGTGCCAGCACTTTGACATTGGAACGAGGCTACACCTTC	.	TRBV6-5	TRBJ1-2	.
CASSSYWTGSNEQFF	TGTGCCAGCAGCTCCTATTGGACAGGGAGCAATGAGCAGTTCTTC	.	TRBV9	TRBJ2-1	TRBD1
CSVDRAGEQFF	TGCAGCGTAGACAGGGCGGGTGAGCAGTTCTTC	medium-sized	TRBV29-1	TRBJ2-1	TRBD1
CASSQGSSTDTQYF	TGTGCCAGCAGCCAGGGTTCTAGCACAGATACGCAGTATTTT	.	TRBV14	TRBJ2-3	.
CASSRGLAGSNEQFF	TGTGCCAGCAGCCGCGGACTAGCGGGCTCCAATGAGCAGTTCTTC	.	TRBV7-2	TRBJ2-1	TRBD2
CASSLTAIQETQYF	TGTGCCAGTAGTTTGACAGCAATTCAAGAGACCCAGTACTTC	.	TRBV19	TRBJ2-5	.
CASSPGGSFGQNIQYF	TGTGCCAGCAGTCCGGGAGGGTCTTTCGGCCAAAACATTCAGTACTTC	once	TRBV28	TRBJ2-4	TRBD2
CASSTQGLNTEAFF	TGTGCCAGCAGTACACAGGGGCTGAACACTGAAGCTTTCTTT	once	TRBV6-5	TRBJ1-1	TRBD1
CASSLFSGFGNSPLHF	TGTGCCAGCAGCTTATTTTCGGGATTCGGGAATTCACCCCTCCACTTT	.	TRBV7-2	TRBJ1-6	.
CASSQDRGGVTYNEQFF	TGCGCCAGCAGCCAAGATAGAGGGGGCGTTACCTACAATGAGCAGTTCTTC	few	TRBV4-1	TRBJ2-1	TRBD1
CASRMNPQGAKSPLHF	TGCGCCAGCCGCATGAATCCCCAGGGGGCCAAATCACCCCTCCACTTT	.	TRBV5-1	TRBJ1-6	TRBD1
CASRLDRDKAIHF	TGTGCCAGCAGGTTAGACCGGGACAAAGCCATACATTTT	once	TRBV27	TRBJ2-3	.
CASSEEQGKNIQYF	TGTGCCAGCAGTGAAGAGCAGGGGAAAAACATTCAGTACTTC	once	TRBV2	TRBJ2-4	.
CASTEKAGVSYNEQFF	TGTGCCAGCACCGAAAAAGCGGGGGTTTCCTACAATGAGCAGTTCTTC	.	TRBV7-8	TRBJ2-1	TRBD2
CASSQGGYNEQFF	TGTGCCAGCTCACAGGGGGGCTACAATGAGCAGTTCTTC	.	TRBV18	TRBJ2-1	.
CAISESGNQLRNEKLFF	TGTGCCATCAGTGAGTCAGGCAACCAGCTAAGGAATGAAAAACTGTTTTTT	.	TRBV10-3	TRBJ1-4	.
CASRGTGGFFSNQPQHF	TGTGCCTCCAGGGGGACAGGGGGGTTTTTTAGCAATCAGCCCCAGCATTTT	.	TRBV19	TRBJ1-5	TRBD1
CASRRGLNTEAFF	TGTGCCAGCAGACGCGGACTCAACACTGAAGCTTTCTTT	.	TRBV3-1/TRBV3-2	TRBJ1-1	.
CASSKDSPSTDTQYF	TGCGCCAGCAGCAAGGACAGCCCTAGCACAGATACGCAGTATTTT	.	TRBV5-1	TRBJ2-3	.
CASSLGPAAGNTIYF	TGTGCCAGCAGCTTAGGCCCCGCAGCTGGAAACACCATATATTTT	once	TRBV7-2	TRBJ1-3	.
CASRLGRAQDTEAFF	TGTGCCAGCAGACTCGGACGGGCGCAGGACACTGAAGCTTTCTTT	.	TRBV7-9	TRBJ1-1	.
CASSSTGWTEAFF	TGTGCCAGCAGTAGTACAGGGTGGACTGAAGCTTTCTTT	.	TRBV6-5	TRBJ1-1	.
CASSLGASSRGVGEKLFF	TGTGCCAGCAGCTTAGGAGCTTCATCCCGGGGAGTCGGTGAAAAACTGTTTTTT	.	TRBV13	TRBJ1-4	.
CASSQRRGITDTQYF	TGTGCCAGCAGCCAAAGGCGGGGGATCACAGATACGCAGTATTTT	.	TRBV3-1/TRBV3-2	TRBJ2-3	TRBD2
CASSRDRQETQYF	TGTGCCAGCAGTAGGGACAGGCAAGAGACCCAGTACTTC	.	TRBV27	TRBJ2-5	TRBD1
CASSLGYGNTIYF	TGTGCCAGCAGCTTGGGGTACGGAAACACCATATATTTT	.	TRBV5-4	TRBJ1-3	.
CATSNGDQPQHF	TGTGCCACCTCTAACGGGGATCAGCCCCAGCATTTT	.	TRBV24-1	TRBJ1-5	.
CASGGEGTQYF	TGTGCCTCCGGAGGGGAGGGGACCCAGTACTTC	.	TRBV2	TRBJ2-5	TRBD2